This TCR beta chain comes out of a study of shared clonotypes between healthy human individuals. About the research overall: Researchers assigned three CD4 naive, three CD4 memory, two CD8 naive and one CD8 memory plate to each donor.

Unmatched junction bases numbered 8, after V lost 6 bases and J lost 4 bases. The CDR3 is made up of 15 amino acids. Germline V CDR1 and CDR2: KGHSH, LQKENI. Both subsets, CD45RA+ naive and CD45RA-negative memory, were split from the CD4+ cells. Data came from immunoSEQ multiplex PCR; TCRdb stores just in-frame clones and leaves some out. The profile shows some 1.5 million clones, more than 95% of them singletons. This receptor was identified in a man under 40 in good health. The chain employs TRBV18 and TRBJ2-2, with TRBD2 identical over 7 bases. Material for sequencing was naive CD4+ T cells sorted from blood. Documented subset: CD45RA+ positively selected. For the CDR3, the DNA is TGTGCCAGCTCTCGAACTAGCGCAGGCACCGGGGAGCTGTTTTTT. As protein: CASSRTSAGTGELFF.